Sequencing of this T cell receptor beta chain was carried out in a study of T-cell memory formation after mild COVID-19. Overall study context: Most TCR clusters belonged to a single donor.

General study findings and limits: The pre-infection memory compartment contained some responding clones, suggesting cross-reactive memory joined.

This clonotype has a handful of counts. Its antigen is not known. CDR1 MNHNY and CDR2 SVGAGI come from the germline V gene (reference sequence). The CDR3 covers 15 residues. Trimming took 2 bases from V and 0 from J; bases not matched to a gene: 3. 5'RACE primed from the constant segment yielded TCR alpha and TCR beta cDNA libraries bearing sample barcodes and UMIs. TCRdb reprocessed the 5' RACE reads with MiXCR, giving one entry per CDR3 protein. This sample has around 200,000 distinct CDR3 sequences, with roughly 16% found just once. The chain combines TRBV6-6 with TRBJ1-2, with 7 nucleotides matching TRBD1. The specimen was PBMCs or a T cell subset sorted from them (not recorded which). This sequence was found in an adult woman who had mild COVID-19 (a few samples of this study predate the infection). Cell type and time point are not known. CDR3 DNA sequence: TGTGCCAGCAGTTACCGGACAGGAGCTAACTATGGCTACACCTTC. Its protein is CASSYRTGANYGYTF.